A selection of T cell receptor beta chains follows, all from one sample in a study of control samples from healthy donors and cancer patients. This table comes from immunoSEQ multiplex PCR, and its TCRdb copy is limited to in-frame clones, with some not included. The sample holds about 86,000 clones; roughly 93% are singletons and the top ten take approximately 1.5%. What was sequenced was blood. These receptors were collected from a woman in her 30s in good health. Each CDR3 is given with its conserved first and last residue. Fields, in order: CDR3 DNA, CDR3 protein, CDR3 length, V gene, D gene, clone size, J gene. The D gene is left open where the match is weak. Size tells how often a clone was seen (once, few, many) or the class of an expanded clone, and some rows leave it out.

TGTGCCTGGAGCAAACAGGGGTTCTATGGCTACACCTTC | CAWSKQGFYGYTF | 13 | TRBV30 | TRBD1 | . | TRBJ1-2
TGTGCCAGCAGCTTAGCGAGTCGACAGGGGGTCTCTGAAGCTTTCTTT | CASSLASRQGVSEAFF | 16 | TRBV7-9 | TRBD1 | . | TRBJ1-1
TGTGCCAGCAGCTTAGGCGGGGGACGGACGAACACTGAAGCTTTCTTT | CASSLGGGRTNTEAFF | 16 | TRBV11-2 | . | few | TRBJ1-1
TGTGCCAGCAGCCAATCCTGGGGAGTAGAGACCCAGTACTTC | CASSQSWGVETQYF | 14 | TRBV14 | . | . | TRBJ2-5
TGCGCCAGCAGCTTGCAGGGTTGGACTCGTTACTCCTACAATGAGCAGTTCTTC | CASSLQGWTRYSYNEQFF | 18 | TRBV5-1 | . | . | TRBJ2-1
TGCGCCAGCAGCCGTCTTTGGGGAGTGGCCCAGTACTTC | CASSRLWGVAQYF | 13 | TRBV4-1 | . | . | TRBJ2-5
TGTGCCAGCAGTTTCGTCGTGACACAGGAGTACTTC | CASSFVVTQEYF | 12 | TRBV28 | . | . | TRBJ2-5
TGTGCCAGCAGCGAACAGGGCCGCGAAGCTTTCTTT | CASSEQGREAFF | 12 | TRBV7-9 | . | . | TRBJ1-1
TGCAGCGGTAAATCAGGGCTCGACACTGAAGCTTTCTTT | CSGKSGLDTEAFF | 13 | TRBV29-1 | . | . | TRBJ1-1
TGCGCCAGCAGAGGGGGAGCTTATAGAGATACGCAGTATTTT | CASRGGAYRDTQYF | 14 | TRBV5-1 | . | . | TRBJ2-3
TGTGCCAGCAGTGAAGTAGCTGAACAGCCCCAGCATTTT | CASSEVAEQPQHF | 13 | TRBV6-1 | . | . | TRBJ1-5
TGTGCCAGCAGCTTAGTGTTCCAGGGTGGGCGCCACAACACCATATATTTT | CASSLVFQGGRHNTIYF | 17 | TRBV11-2 | . | . | TRBJ1-3
TGTGCCAGCAAGGCGGCAACAGGGAGGTTGGAGACCCAGTACTTC | CASKAATGRLETQYF | 15 | TRBV6-5 | . | . | TRBJ2-5
TGTGCCAGCAGCGTTAGCGGGGCTAGCACAGATACGCAGTATTTT | CASSVSGASTDTQYF | 15 | TRBV9 | TRBD2 | . | TRBJ2-3
TGTGCCAGCAGTGAACCACAGAAATCTAATTCACCCCTCCACTTT | CASSEPQKSNSPLHF | 15 | TRBV6-1 | . | . | TRBJ1-6
TGCGCCAGCAGTGAGTGGGCTTATCAGCCCCAGCATTTT | CASSEWAYQPQHF | 13 | TRBV10-2 | . | . | TRBJ1-5
TGCGCCAGCAGAGAGTGGACAGGGGTCACAGATACGCAGTATTTT | CASREWTGVTDTQYF | 15 | TRBV5-1 | TRBD1 | . | TRBJ2-3
TGTGCCAGCAGTTTATGGCCCCCGGTCGGCGCTTTCTTT | CASSLWPPVGAFF | 13 | TRBV12-3/TRBV12-4 | . | . | TRBJ1-1
TGCGCCAGCAGCCAAGACGGTCTTATGGAGACCCAGTACTTC | CASSQDGLMETQYF | 14 | TRBV4-1 | . | . | TRBJ2-5
TGTGCCAGCAGCGCTATGGGAGGGGCCGGAGATACGCAGTATTTT | CASSAMGGAGDTQYF | 15 | TRBV9 | TRBD2 | . | TRBJ2-3
TGCGCCAGCAGCCAACCCGGACAGATGAACACTGAAGCTTTCTTT | CASSQPGQMNTEAFF | 15 | TRBV4-1 | . | . | TRBJ1-1
TGTGCCAGCAGCCGGGGACGCACCGGGGAGCTGTTTTTT | CASSRGRTGELFF | 13 | TRBV3-1/TRBV3-2 | . | . | TRBJ2-2
TGCGCCAGCAGCCAAGATATCGCACATATCCCGTTCTTC | CASSQDIAHIPFF | 13 | TRBV4-1 | . | . | TRBJ2-1
TGTGCCAGCTCATCTCGTAGCGGAAATGGGGAGCAGTACTTC | CASSSRSGNGEQYF | 14 | TRBV18 | . | . | TRBJ2-7
TGTGCCAGCAGCTTTGTAGGGGAACGCTACGAGCAGTACTTC | CASSFVGERYEQYF | 14 | TRBV7-9 | . | . | TRBJ2-7
TGTGCCAGCAGTTTAGATAGGTTTGAGCAGTTCTTC | CASSLDRFEQFF | 12 | TRBV28 | . | . | TRBJ2-1
TGTGCCAGTAGTATAGCCGGGGGCTCCTACAATGAGCAGTTCTTC | CASSIAGGSYNEQFF | 15 | TRBV19 | . | . | TRBJ2-1
TGTGCCAGCAGCGCCGAGCGGGAGAAGGGAGATACGCAGTATTTT | CASSAEREKGDTQYF | 15 | TRBV9 | TRBD2 | . | TRBJ2-3
TGTGCCAGCAGCCACCCCGGGACAGGGGGCCTCACTGAAGCTTTCTTT | CASSHPGTGGLTEAFF | 16 | TRBV6-2/TRBV6-3 | TRBD1 | . | TRBJ1-1
TGTGCCAGCAGCTTAGAAGCAGGGTCTTCAGAGACCCAGTACTTC | CASSLEAGSSETQYF | 15 | TRBV11-2 | . | . | TRBJ2-5
TGTGCCAGCAGCTTAGGGACTAGCAGGAATGAGCAGTTCTTC | CASSLGTSRNEQFF | 14 | TRBV11-3 | TRBD2 | . | TRBJ2-1
TGTGCCTGGACCTGGGAGAGCTCCTATAATTCACCCCTCCACTTT | CAWTWESSYNSPLHF | 15 | TRBV30 | . | . | TRBJ1-6
TGTGCCAGTAGTGAGGGCCGGAGTGAAGCTTTCTTT | CASSEGRSEAFF | 12 | TRBV19 | . | few | TRBJ1-1
TGCAGTGCTAGAGTCGAGACCCAGTACTTC | CSARVETQYF | 10 | TRBV20-1 | . | . | TRBJ2-5
TGTGCCAGCAGTTTATCGACAGGGTGGAATGAGCAGTTCTTC | CASSLSTGWNEQFF | 14 | TRBV27 | TRBD1 | . | TRBJ2-1
TGTGCCACCAGTGACCCACAGGGGGCCTGGGAGACCCAGTACTTC | CATSDPQGAWETQYF | 15 | TRBV24-1 | TRBD1 | . | TRBJ2-5
TGTGCCAGCAGTTTTCGACAGGGATACTCTAATGAAAAACTGTTTTTT | CASSFRQGYSNEKLFF | 16 | TRBV6-5 | TRBD1 | . | TRBJ1-4
TGTGCTAGTGGTTTGGTTTCAGTGGGAGATACGCAGTATTTT | CASGLVSVGDTQYF | 14 | TRBV12-5 | . | . | TRBJ2-3
TGTGCCAGCAGCCGGGACTTTGAGCAGTTCTTC | CASSRDFEQFF | 11 | TRBV13 | . | . | TRBJ2-1
TGTGCCAGCAGTTTGGGGACCGAGAACTATGGCTACACCTTC | CASSLGTENYGYTF | 14 | TRBV27 | . | . | TRBJ1-2
TGTGCCACCAGCAAAGCCAGGGGGGATAGTGGGGCCAACGTCCTGACTTTC | CATSKARGDSGANVLTF | 17 | TRBV15 | . | . | TRBJ2-6
TGTGCCAGCTCACCACTTATACAGGGGATTACAAACTATGGCTACACCTTC | CASSPLIQGITNYGYTF | 17 | TRBV18 | TRBD1 | . | TRBJ1-2
TGTGCCAGCAGCTGGGGGGGGGCTGCGGGGGCCTACAATGAGCAGTTCTTC | CASSWGGAAGAYNEQFF | 17 | TRBV5-4 | . | . | TRBJ2-1
TGTGCCAGCAGGATCAGGGCCTCTGGAAACACCATATATTTT | CASRIRASGNTIYF | 14 | TRBV6-5 | . | . | TRBJ1-3
TGTGCCTGGAGTGTACGGGGGAATGAGCAGTTCTTC | CAWSVRGNEQFF | 12 | TRBV30 | . | . | TRBJ2-1
TGCAGTGCTAGACACCTTGATACGCAGTATTTT | CSARHLDTQYF | 11 | TRBV20-1 | . | . | TRBJ2-3
TGTGCCAGCAGCCAAGAGCTTACAAACACAGATACGCAGTATTTT | CASSQELTNTDTQYF | 15 | TRBV4-2 | . | . | TRBJ2-3
TGTGCCAGCAGCCAATTTCAGACTAGCCTGTATTTT | CASSQFQTSLYF | 12 | TRBV3-1/TRBV3-2 | TRBD2 | . | TRBJ2-3
TGTGCCAGCAGTTACGAATGGGGGGGCGGAAGGAACACTGAAGCTTTCTTT | CASSYEWGGGRNTEAFF | 17 | TRBV7-8 | . | . | TRBJ1-1